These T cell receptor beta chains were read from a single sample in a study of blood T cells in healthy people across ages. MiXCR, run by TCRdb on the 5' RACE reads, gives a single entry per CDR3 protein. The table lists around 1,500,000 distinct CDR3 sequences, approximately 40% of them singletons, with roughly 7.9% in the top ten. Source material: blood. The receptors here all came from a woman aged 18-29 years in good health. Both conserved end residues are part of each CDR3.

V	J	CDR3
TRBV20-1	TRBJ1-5	CSAVDGINQPQHF
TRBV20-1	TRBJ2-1	CSARGLAGWDEQFF
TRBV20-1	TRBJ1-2	CSVHRYTEEGYGYTF
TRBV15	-	CATSRDRGSDEQYF
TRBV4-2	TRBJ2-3	CASSQPPHTRADTQYF
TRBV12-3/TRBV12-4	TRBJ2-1	CASSLRASGTSYNEQFF
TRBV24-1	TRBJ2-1	CATSDRPSGSYNEQFF
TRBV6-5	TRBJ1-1	CASIYVSGGTSQDTEAFF
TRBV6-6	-	CASRATSGYNEQYF
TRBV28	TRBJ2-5	CASSLNGGSHQETQYF
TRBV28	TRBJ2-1	CASSLQRASYNEQFF
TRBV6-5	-	CASSPRGHRRVETQYF
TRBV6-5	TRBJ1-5	CASSYTGRNNQPQHF
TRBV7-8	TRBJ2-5	CASSPWTVALKTQYF
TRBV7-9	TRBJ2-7	CASLRQGGSYEQYF
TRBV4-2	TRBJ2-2	CASSQLPGLAGPNTGELFF
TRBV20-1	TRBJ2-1	CSASSPGAREVGNEQFF
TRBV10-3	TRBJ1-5	CATSGTNQPQHF
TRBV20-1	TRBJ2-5	CSARVGPPKETQYF
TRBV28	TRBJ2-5	CASSWVVAGAQMTQETQYF
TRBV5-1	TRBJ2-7	CASSPDGISPEQYF
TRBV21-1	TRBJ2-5	CASSIDQEQETQYF